Shown below are 4 T cell receptor beta chains from a single sample sequenced in a study of T-cell reconstitution after alpha-beta-depleted transplantation in children. Molecular barcoding with unique molecular identifiers was used for the TCRbeta library. Via MiXCR, TCRdb re-called the PCR reads, giving one row per CDR3 protein. Here the sample spans about 98,000 distinct CDR3 sequences, roughly 7.1% being singletons. This specimen consisted of PBMCs, obtained before TCRalphabeta/CD19-depleted stem cell transplant. The receptors shown here come from a boy aged 2 to 10 with acute lymphoblastic leukemia, due to receive a stem cell transplant.

Ten or more counts support this clonotype. CDR3 region: CASSEVVGADTLHF. In DNA, the CDR3 is TGTGCCAGCAGTGAAGTAGTGGGGGCAGATACCCTCCACTTT. The chain carries TRBV2 and TRBJ1-6; possibly TRBD1 for D (6 bases). This CDR3 spans 14 amino acids. V was clipped by 1 base and J by 14 bases, with 15 bases between them. Looked up from germline, CDR1 is SNHLY and CDR2 is FYNNEI.

This clonotype occurred many times. The gene calls are TRBV7-9 and TRBJ2-3; the D gene is possibly TRBD2 (6 bases). The CDR3 spans 15 residues. Germline-derived CDR1 and CDR2 are SEHNR and FQNEAQ (reference sequence). Trimming stripped 5 bases from V and 2 bases from J, with 14 bases between. The CDR3 sequence is CASSKSRGYTDTQYF. The CDR3 nucleotides read TGTGCCAGCAGCAAAAGCCGGGGGTACACAGATACGCAGTATTTT.

This clonotype showed up many times. This chain uses TRBV20-1 with TRBJ2-5; 8 bases are shared with TRBD1. The germline gives CDR1 DFQATT, CDR2 SNEGSKA (reference sequence). V trimming: 0 bases; J trimming: 5 bases; junction bases outside the gene matches: 11. This CDR3 has 16 residues. This CDR3 is CSARDLFRGQGETQYF. The CDR3 nucleotides are TGCAGTGCTAGAGATTTGTTCAGGGGGCAGGGGGAGACCCAGTACTTC.

This chain joins TRBV6-9 and TRBJ2-7, with TRBD1 as a possible D gene (6 bases). The CDR3 runs to 13 residues. Germline CDR1 and CDR2: MNHGY and SVAAGI. The CDR3 bases are TGTGCGGCCAGTTATAGGACAGCCTACGAGCAGTACTTC. This encodes CAASYRTAYEQYF.